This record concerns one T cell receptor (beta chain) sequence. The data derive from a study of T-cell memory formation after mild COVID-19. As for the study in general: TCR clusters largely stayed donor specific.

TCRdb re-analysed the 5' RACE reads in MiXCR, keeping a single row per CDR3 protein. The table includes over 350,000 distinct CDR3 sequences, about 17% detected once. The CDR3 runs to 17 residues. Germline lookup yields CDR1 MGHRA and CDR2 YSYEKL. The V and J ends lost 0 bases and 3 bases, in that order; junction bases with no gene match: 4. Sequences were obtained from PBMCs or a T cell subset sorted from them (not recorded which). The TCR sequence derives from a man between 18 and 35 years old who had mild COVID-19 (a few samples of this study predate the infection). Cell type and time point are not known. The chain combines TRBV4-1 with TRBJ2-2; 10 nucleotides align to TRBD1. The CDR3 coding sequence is TGCGCCAGCAGCCAAGATCGACAGGGGGCTTACACCGGGGAGCTGTTTTTT. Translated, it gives CASSQDRQGAYTGELFF.